This note documents a single TCR beta chain sequence. The antigen it recognizes is unknown. One base away there is no much larger clone; base qualities are not given. V and J are trimmed by 1 base and 6 bases, and the gene matches miss 7 bases of the junction. Sequences MGHRA (CDR1) and YSYEKL (CDR2) are obtained from the germline V gene. The CDR3, from cysteine to phenylalanine, totals 15 residues. Only the CDR3 portion is preserved as DNA: 45 bases, with reading frame beginning at the first base. The data stem from a study of CD8 T cells in Susac syndrome (dated by TCRdb to the late 2010s). As for the study more broadly: Whether CD8+ T cell activation and differentiation in Susac syndrome was antigen driven was tested using repertoire sequencing. The clonality of the CD8+ T cell repertoire was compared across about a dozen healthy donors, some 14 Susac syndrome patients and 15 multiple sclerosis patients.

Overall study outcomes, separate from this receptor: The number of individuals in the TCR sequencing and HLA analysis was acknowledged as relatively small.

Peripheral blood CD8+ and CD4+ T cells from healthy donors, Susac syndrome patients and multiple sclerosis patients were profiled by high-throughput TCR beta sequencing. The multiple sclerosis controls were treatment-naive patients who had stable or active relapsing-remitting disease and met the revised McDonald criteria. CD8+ TEMRA cells were enriched by FACS, while bulk CD8+ and CD4+ T cells were purified by magnetic negative isolation. Blood was drawn into EDTA tubes, processed within 24 hours, and PBMCs were isolated by density gradient centrifugation. PBMCs intended for TCR sequencing were cryopreserved in liquid nitrogen and thawed later in a water bath at 37 degrees C. The sorted or isolated CD4+, CD8+ and CD8+ TEMRA cells reached a purity of at least 90%. RNA was extracted using the RNeasy kit, and roughly 0.5 to 1 ug of the RNA was reverse transcribed with random hexamers. TCR beta CDR3 regions were amplified with the immunoSEQ multiplex PCR assay covering 54 Vbeta and 13 Jbeta segments. PCR amplification bias was corrected using a synthetic template baseline for primer optimization and computational correction. The paper's data handling went like this. Reads were annotated to V, D and J genes per IMGT and analyzed with immunoSEQ Analyzer, keeping only productive sequences. Clonality was computed as one minus Shannon entropy normalized by log2 of the number of productive unique sequences. For each patient and control, public and private clones were evaluated among the 100 most prevalent clones. Clones were defined as Susac-specific if absent from the healthy and MS cohorts, from around 1,000 published viral clones and from other ImmuneACCESS disease sequences. TCRdb reprocessed the public reads (quality trimming at Q25 with fastp, clone calling with MiXCR) and kept in-frame beta chains. Merged by CDR3 protein, the rows form single entries marked with the most common genes and DNA. These V and J calls rely on TCRdb rather than the paper's analysis. This sample is represented by some 260,000 distinct CDR3 sequences; roughly 84% of them were singletons. The top ten clones comprise about 0.11% of the sample.

Recombination joined TRBV4-1 with TRBJ1-2; 8 bases in the junction line up with TRBD1. The receptor comes from a human donor with multiple sclerosis. The sequenced sample consisted of CD8+ T cells from PBMCs. The CDR3 region has the sequence CASSQGAGTGHGYTF. The nucleotide sequence is TGCGCCAGCAGCCAAGGCGCCGGGACAGGTCATGGCTACACCTTC.